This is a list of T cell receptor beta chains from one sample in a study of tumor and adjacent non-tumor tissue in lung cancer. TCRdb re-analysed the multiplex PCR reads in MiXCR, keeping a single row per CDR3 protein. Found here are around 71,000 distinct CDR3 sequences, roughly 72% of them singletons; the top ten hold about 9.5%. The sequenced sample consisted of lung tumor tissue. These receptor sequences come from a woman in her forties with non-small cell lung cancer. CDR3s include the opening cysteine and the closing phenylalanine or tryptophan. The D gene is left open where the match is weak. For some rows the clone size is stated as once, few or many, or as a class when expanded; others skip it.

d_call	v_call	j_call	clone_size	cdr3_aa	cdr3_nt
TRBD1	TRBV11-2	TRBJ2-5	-	CASSLTTGVGETQYF	TGTGCCAGTAGCCTAACCACAGGGGTAGGGGAGACCCAGTACTTC
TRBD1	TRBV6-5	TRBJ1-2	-	CANSRPGTGNYGYTF	TGTGCCAATAGCCGTCCCGGGACAGGAAACTATGGCTACACCTTC
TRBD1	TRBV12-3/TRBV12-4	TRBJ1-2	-	CASSTGWGMGQQRYGYTF	TGTGCCAGCAGCACTGGCTGGGGGATGGGACAGCAGCGCTATGGCTACACCTTC
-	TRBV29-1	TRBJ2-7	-	CNVEGKARDRAYEQYF	TGCAACGTTGAAGGAAAGGCCCGGGACCGGGCCTACGAGCAGTACTTC
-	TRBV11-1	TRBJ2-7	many	CASRGKRSYEQYF	TGTGCCAGCAGGGGGAAGCGATCCTACGAGCAGTACTTC
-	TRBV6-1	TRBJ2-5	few	CTSSDASPETQYF	TGTACCAGCAGTGACGCTAGTCCCGAGACCCAGTACTTC
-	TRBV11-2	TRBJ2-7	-	CANSQQGGTQYEQYF	TGTGCCAATAGTCAACAAGGGGGTACCCAGTATGAGCAGTACTTC
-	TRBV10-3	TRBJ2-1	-	CPIRGASAPGEQFF	TGTCCCATTAGAGGGGCCAGTGCGCCCGGTGAGCAGTTCTTC
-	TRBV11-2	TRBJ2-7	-	CASSEGISEGRGEQYF	TGTGCCAGCAGCGAGGGAATATCGGAAGGACGTGGCGAGCAGTACTTC
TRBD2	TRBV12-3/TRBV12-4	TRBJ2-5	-	CASTFGTSGLYQETQYF	TGTGCCAGCACTTTCGGGACTAGCGGGCTGTACCAAGAGACCCAGTACTTC
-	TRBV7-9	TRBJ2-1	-	CASSLAVTDYNEQFF	TGTGCCAGCAGCTTAGCGGTGACGGACTACAATGAGCAGTTCTTC
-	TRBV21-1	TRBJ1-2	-	CASSKEDWVFVYGYTF	TGTGCCAGCAGCAAAGAGGACTGGGTGTTTGTCTATGGCTACACCTTC
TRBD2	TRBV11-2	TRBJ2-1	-	CASSSRIVTSGGLWEQFF	TGTGCCAGCAGTTCGCGCATTGTAACTAGCGGGGGACTATGGGAGCAGTTCTTC
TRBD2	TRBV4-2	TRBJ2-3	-	CASSQEYGGGTDTQYF	TGTGCCAGCAGCCAAGAATATGGGGGGGGCACAGATACGCAGTATTTT
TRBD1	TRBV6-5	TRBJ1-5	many	CASSYQTGGQPQHF	TGTGCCAGCAGTTACCAGACAGGGGGGCAGCCCCAGCATTTT
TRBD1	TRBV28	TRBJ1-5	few	CATYKGAYSNQPQHF	TGTGCCACCTACAAGGGGGCCTATAGCAATCAGCCCCAGCATTTT
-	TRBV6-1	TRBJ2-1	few	CASRGSGQGYNEQFF	TGTGCCAGCAGAGGATCGGGACAAGGGTACAATGAGCAGTTCTTC
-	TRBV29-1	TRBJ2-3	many	CSVGRTGTDTQYF	TGCAGCGTTGGGAGGACAGGCACAGATACGCAGTATTTT
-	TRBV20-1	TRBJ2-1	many	CSAAGSLTLDEQFF	TGCAGTGCTGCCGGGAGCCTGACGCTCGATGAGCAGTTCTTC
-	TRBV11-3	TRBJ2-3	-	CVSCGGGRDTQYF	TGTGTCAGCTGTGGTGGGGGCCGGGATACGCAGTATTTT
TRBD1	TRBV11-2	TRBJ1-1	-	CASSPDRGGTEALF	TGTGCCAGCAGTCCCGACAGGGGAGGTACTGAAGCTCTCTTT
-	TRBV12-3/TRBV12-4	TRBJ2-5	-	CASRAGLHQETHYF	TGTGCAAGCAGGGCGGGACTGCATCAAGAGACCCACTACTTC
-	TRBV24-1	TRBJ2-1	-	CTTSDVMKGPGNEQFF	TGTACCACCAGTGATGTTATGAAGGGGCCGGGCAATGAGCAGTTCTTC
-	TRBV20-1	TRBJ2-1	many	CSARNLRAQEYNEQFF	TGCAGTGCTAGAAACTTGCGAGCGCAAGAGTACAATGAGCAGTTCTTC
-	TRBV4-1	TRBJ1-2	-	CTSSQVRGDHGYTF	TGCACCAGCAGCCAAGTGCGAGGTGACCATGGTTACACCTTC
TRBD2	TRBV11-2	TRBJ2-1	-	CASSWTSRNNDQFF	TGTGCCAGCAGTTGGACTAGCCGAAACAATGATCAGTTCTTC
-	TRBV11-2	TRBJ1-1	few	CASRLEHVAAFF	TGTGCCAGCAGGCTCGAACACGTAGCAGCTTTCTTT
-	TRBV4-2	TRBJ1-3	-	CASSQASATSPRGGNTIYF	TGTGCCAGCAGCCAAGCTTCCGCGACAAGTCCCCGGGGTGGAAACACCATATATTTT